The source of this T cell receptor beta chain is a study of early T cells in non-severe SARS-CoV-2 infection. Study in general: Whole-blood bulk RNA, unsorted, was sequenced, and chains were unpaired. Whole-study findings and limits: Missing private and CD4 specificities, VDJdb matching favored anti-spike CD8 responses.

Trimming removed 2 bases from V and 0 bases from J, with 17 bases in between. This CDR3 region has 18 residues. Germline V CDR1 and CDR2: DFQATT, SNEGSKA (reference sequence). This clonotype was picked up many times. Its antigen remains unknown. Individual cDNA molecules each received unique molecular identifiers attached to them. TCRdb re-analysed the 5' RACE reads in MiXCR, keeping a single row per CDR3 protein. Among 30,000 to 40,000 distinct CDR3 sequences listed, 7% to 7.5% were seen once. The chain links TRBV20-1 to TRBJ1-6, with D perhaps matching TRBD1 (5 bases). The sample was whole blood, taken at baseline. The receptor was derived from an adult who was a healthcare worker with PCR-confirmed SARS-CoV-2 infection or an uninfected control (not recorded which). The CDR3 protein is CSARNRPSISSYNSPLHF. DNA of the CDR3: TGCAGTGCTAGAAACAGGCCCTCGATAAGCTCCTATAATTCACCCCTCCACTTT.